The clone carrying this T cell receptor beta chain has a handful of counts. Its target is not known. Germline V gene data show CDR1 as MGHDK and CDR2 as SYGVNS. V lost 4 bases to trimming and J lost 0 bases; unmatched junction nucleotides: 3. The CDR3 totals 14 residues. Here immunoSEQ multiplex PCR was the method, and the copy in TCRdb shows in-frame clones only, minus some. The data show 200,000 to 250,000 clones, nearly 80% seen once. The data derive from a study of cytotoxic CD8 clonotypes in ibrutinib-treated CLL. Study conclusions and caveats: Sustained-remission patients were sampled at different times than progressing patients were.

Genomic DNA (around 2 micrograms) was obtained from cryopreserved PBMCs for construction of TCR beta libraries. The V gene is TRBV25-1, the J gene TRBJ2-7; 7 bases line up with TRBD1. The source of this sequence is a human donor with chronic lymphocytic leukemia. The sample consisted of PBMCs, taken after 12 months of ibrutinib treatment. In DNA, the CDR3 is TGTGCCAGCAGTGGGGGACAGTACTCCTACGAGCAGTACTTC. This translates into CASSGGQYSYEQYF.